This T cell receptor beta chain was found in a study of post-analysis software for immune sequencing data. Study summary: Several disease courses (relapsing-remitting, secondary progressive and progressive-relapsing) of multiple sclerosis were included.

Study-wide findings and caveats: Patients used five TRBV segments, including TRBV5-6, TRBV5-1 and TRBV20-1, more often than controls. Multiple sclerosis patients showed significantly lower normalized Chao1 diversity than controls did. By F measure, samples from a shared preparation batch strongly co-clustered.

Unique molecular identifiers were carried by the TCR beta cDNA libraries. T cells numbering about 0.85 to 11 million yielded some 500,000 cDNA molecules. TCRdb itself ran the PCR reads through MiXCR, one entry per CDR3 protein. This sample has more than 500,000 distinct CDR3 sequences, with around 36% found just once. Trimming removed 6 bases at V and 8 bases at J, with 16 bases between. This CDR3 spans 13 amino acids. Germline V gives CDR1 MNHNS, CDR2 SASEGT. Concerning this clonotype itself: The antigen remains unidentified.

This clonotype was obtained from a girl between 2 and 17 years old with multiple sclerosis. The V call is TRBV6-1, the J call TRBJ1-2, with a possible D match to TRBD1 (6 bases). The sample taken for sequencing was blood. CDR3 loop: CASRAGESVGYTF. CDR3 nucleotides: TGTGCCAGCAGGGCAGGGGAATCGGTCGGCTACACCTTC.